These T cell receptor beta chains were read from a single sample in a study of T cells after yellow fever vaccination. MiXCR, run by TCRdb on the 5' RACE reads, gives a single entry per CDR3 protein. The sample has about 220,000 distinct CDR3 sequences, around 6.7% seen once. Specimen: CD4+ T cells sorted from PBMCs, collected on the day of the yellow fever booster vaccination. All receptors come from a man under 40 who received the YFV17D yellow fever vaccine. Each CDR3 is given with its conserved first and last residue. A D gene is named only where the DNA matches it firmly. Only part of the rows carry a size: once, few, many, or a class if the clone is expanded.

clone_size	j_call	v_call	d_call	cdr3_aa	cdr3_nt
-	TRBJ2-1	TRBV20-1	-	CSAIRSTHSEQFF	TGCAGTGCTATACGGAGCACGCATTCTGAGCAGTTCTTC
-	TRBJ1-2	TRBV20-1	TRBD1	CSGQGGHYGYTF	TGCAGTGGACAGGGGGGGCACTATGGCTACACCTTC
-	TRBJ2-7	TRBV20-1	TRBD1	CSASDRGRGREQYF	TGCAGTGCTTCAGACAGGGGGCGAGGACGCGAGCAGTACTTC
-	TRBJ1-2	TRBV20-1	-	CSALRPYGYTF	TGCAGTGCTCTAAGACCCTATGGCTACACCTTC
many	TRBJ2-7	TRBV6-1	-	CASAWDDSYEQYF	TGTGCCAGCGCATGGGATGACTCCTACGAGCAGTACTTC
few	TRBJ2-1	TRBV5-1	-	CASRAELSAYNEQFF	TGCGCCAGCAGGGCTGAATTATCCGCCTACAATGAGCAGTTCTTC
few	TRBJ2-7	TRBV28	TRBD2	CASSFSLSGSGWEQYF	TGTGCCAGCAGTTTTTCCCTCAGCGGGAGTGGATGGGAGCAGTACTTC
-	TRBJ2-7	TRBV5-1	-	CASSLGSGEYYEQYF	TGCGCCAGCAGCTTGGGTAGCGGCGAGTACTACGAGCAGTACTTC
-	TRBJ2-1	TRBV27	-	CASRSGGPYNEQFF	TGTGCCAGCCGTAGCGGAGGGCCCTACAATGAGCAGTTCTTC
few	TRBJ2-2	TRBV5-1	-	CASSESGWMDTGELFF	TGCGCCAGCAGCGAGTCAGGGTGGATGGACACCGGGGAGCTGTTTTTT
few	TRBJ2-5	TRBV20-1	-	CSARVGWETQYF	TGCAGTGCTAGAGTCGGGTGGGAGACCCAGTACTTC
-	TRBJ2-7	TRBV7-2	TRBD1	CASSSHRGGEYF	TGTGCCAGCAGCTCACACAGGGGTGGGGAATACTTC
many	TRBJ1-2	TRBV27	-	CASRELRGIDYGYTF	TGTGCCAGCAGAGAACTTAGGGGGATTGACTATGGCTACACCTTC
many	TRBJ2-3	TRBV20-1	-	CSASGAGLTDTQYF	TGCAGTGCTAGCGGTGCGGGGCTCACAGATACGCAGTATTTT
many	TRBJ2-1	TRBV27	TRBD2	CASSSTRLAGNEQFF	TGTGCCAGCAGTTCGACGAGACTAGCGGGCAATGAGCAGTTCTTC
-	TRBJ2-6	TRBV11-2	-	CASSPTRQLPGANVLTF	TGTGCCAGCAGCCCCACTAGGCAACTCCCGGGGGCCAACGTCCTGACTTTC
medium-sized	TRBJ2-3	TRBV5-1	-	CASSPDGSTDTQYF	TGCGCCAGCAGCCCGGACGGAAGCACAGATACGCAGTATTTT
-	TRBJ2-1	TRBV7-2	-	CASSSPPGSGYNEQFF	TGTGCCAGCAGCTCCCCTCCCGGGAGCGGATACAATGAGCAGTTCTTC
many	TRBJ2-3	TRBV20-1	TRBD2	CSAHQAGGPTDTQYF	TGCAGTGCCCACCAAGCGGGAGGGCCGACAGATACGCAGTATTTT
few	TRBJ2-7	TRBV29-1	-	CSVVGSGTGEQYF	TGCAGCGTTGTCGGGTCCGGGACGGGGGAGCAGTACTTC
many	TRBJ2-3	TRBV7-2	TRBD2	CASSVDSLAGTTQYF	TGTGCCAGCAGCGTAGACTCCTTAGCGGGAACTACGCAGTATTTT
many	TRBJ2-1	TRBV25-1	TRBD2	CASSEFTSGSNEQFF	TGTGCCAGCAGTGAATTCACTAGCGGGAGTAATGAGCAGTTCTTC
many	TRBJ2-1	TRBV2	TRBD2	CARTGGGARYNEQFF	TGTGCCAGAACCGGGGGGGGGGCAAGGTACAATGAGCAGTTCTTC
-	TRBJ2-7	TRBV19	TRBD1	CASSRGRGTGFSYEQYF	TGTGCCAGTAGTAGAGGCCGGGGGACAGGATTTTCCTACGAGCAGTACTTC
few	TRBJ2-5	TRBV12-3/TRBV12-4	-	CASSDGSYQETQYF	TGTGCCAGCAGCGATGGGAGTTACCAAGAGACCCAGTACTTC
-	TRBJ2-6	TRBV5-5	-	CASSLGTLAGANVLTF	TGTGCCAGCAGCTTGGGGACACTCGCTGGGGCCAACGTCCTGACTTTC
few	TRBJ2-7	TRBV21-1	-	CAIPKGSARDRAYEQYF	TGTGCCATCCCTAAGGGCAGCGCCCGGGACAGGGCATACGAGCAGTACTTC
many	TRBJ2-5	TRBV18	TRBD2	CASSTSGARETQYF	TGTGCCAGCTCTACTAGCGGGGCTAGAGAGACCCAGTACTTC
-	TRBJ2-7	TRBV7-2	TRBD1	CDSSLVGDSSYEQYF	TGTGACAGCAGCTTAGTGGGGGACAGCTCCTACGAGCAGTACTTC
-	TRBJ1-2	TRBV7-2	TRBD1	CASSLATGGFWGYTF	TGTGCCAGCAGCTTAGCTACAGGGGGGTTTTGGGGCTACACCTTC
-	TRBJ2-7	TRBV15	TRBD1	CATSLGQGNYEQYF	TGTGCCACCAGTCTAGGACAGGGTAACTACGAGCAGTACTTC
-	TRBJ1-1	TRBV11-2	TRBD1	CASSPRQGKTEAFF	TGTGCCAGCAGCCCCAGACAGGGGAAGACTGAAGCTTTCTTT
few	TRBJ2-7	TRBV5-6	TRBD1	CASSLVLGQGAYEQYF	TGTGCCAGCAGCTTGGTGTTGGGACAGGGGGCTTACGAGCAGTACTTC
many	TRBJ2-1	TRBV10-3	-	CAIKGQSSYNEQFF	TGTGCCATCAAGGGACAAAGCTCCTACAATGAGCAGTTCTTC
-	TRBJ1-1	TRBV28	TRBD1	CASSPRTGGRIAEAFF	TGTGCCAGCTCCCCGAGGACAGGGGGCCGGATAGCTGAAGCTTTCTTT
many	TRBJ2-1	TRBV5-1	-	CASSTVPTYNEQFF	TGCGCCAGCAGCACCGTCCCAACTTACAATGAGCAGTTCTTC
many	TRBJ2-2	TRBV10-3	-	CAISRGAGNTGELFF	TGTGCCATCAGTAGGGGGGCCGGGAACACCGGGGAGCTGTTTTTT
many	TRBJ2-7	TRBV7-2	TRBD2	CASTSPGSGSSYEQYF	TGTGCCAGCACCTCCCCGGGTAGCGGGAGCTCCTACGAGCAGTACTTC
many	TRBJ2-3	TRBV20-1	-	CSASDPSTDTQYF	TGCAGTGCTTCAGACCCAAGCACAGATACGCAGTATTTT
few	TRBJ2-1	TRBV5-1	TRBD2	CASSRGSGNDEQFF	TGCGCCAGCAGCAGGGGTAGCGGGAACGATGAGCAGTTCTTC
-	TRBJ1-6	TRBV5-6	-	CASSFEQGGSPLHF	TGTGCCAGCAGCTTCGAACAGGGAGGTTCACCCCTCCACTTT
many	TRBJ2-7	TRBV12-3/TRBV12-4	-	CASSLIRRAYEQYF	TGTGCCAGCAGTTTAATACGGAGGGCCTACGAGCAGTACTTC
many	TRBJ2-5	TRBV5-6	-	CASSFLAGETQYF	TGTGCCAGCAGCTTCCTGGCCGGAGAGACCCAGTACTTC
few	TRBJ1-3	TRBV1	-	CTSRETGDSGNTIYF	TGCACCAGCAGAGAGACAGGTGACTCTGGAAACACCATATATTTT
few	TRBJ2-1	TRBV20-1	TRBD2	CSATLGLAVNEQFF	TGCAGTGCCACATTGGGACTAGCCGTAAATGAGCAGTTCTTC